This passage covers 31 T cell receptor beta chains from one sample sequenced in a study of CD8 T cells in Susac syndrome. cDNA came from about 0.5 to 1 ug RNA primed by random hexamers. TCRdb itself ran the immunoSEQ multiplex PCR reads through MiXCR, one entry per CDR3 protein. This sample has 150,000 to 200,000 distinct CDR3 sequences, with almost 96% found just once. The specimen sequenced was CD4+ T cells from PBMCs. Source of these receptors: a human donor with Susac syndrome.

V usage is TRBV30 and J usage is TRBJ1-5; D gene ambiguous. The CDR3 runs 11 residues. Trimming took 0 bases from V and 9 from J, leaving 6 bases between them. Germline-derived CDR1 and CDR2 are GTSNPN and SVGIG (reference sequence). The CDR3 DNA reads as TGTGCCTGGAGTGTCACCGGGCCCCAGCATTTT. Its protein is CAWSVTGPQHF. Looking up the rest from reference TRBV30 and TRBJ1-5 gives the full variable domain: SQTIHQWPATLVQPVGSPLSLECTVEGTSNPNLYWYRQAAGRGLQLLFYSVGIGQISSEVPQNLSASRPQDRQFILSSKKLLLSDSGFYLCAWSVTGPQHFGDGTRLSIL.

The rearrangement joins TRBV30 to TRBJ2-5, with 10 nucleotides matching TRBD2. The V gene's germline CDR1 is GTSNPN and CDR2 SVGIG (reference sequence). Trimming removed 1 base from V and 2 bases from J; junction bases left unmatched: 4. CDR3 length: 15 amino acids. CDR3 sequence: CAWSENSGGQETQYF. Written as DNA, the CDR3 is TGTGCCTGGAGTGAGAATAGCGGGGGGCAAGAGACCCAGTACTTC.

For the CDR3, the DNA is TGTGCCAGCAAGGACTACCAAGAGACCCAGTACTTC. This codes for CASKDYQETQYF. V usage is TRBV2 and J usage is TRBJ2-5; maybe TRBD2 (5 bases). Trimming shortened V by 7 bases and J by 0 bases, and 6 bases separated the two germline ends. The length of the CDR3 is 12 residues. The germline V gene has CDR1 SNHLY and CDR2 FYNNEI.

The V call is TRBV28, the J call TRBJ1-2, with a weak D call TRBD1 (5 bases). Trimming shortened V by 5 bases and J by 5 bases, and 24 bases separated the two germline ends. Looked up from germline, CDR1 is MDHEN and CDR2 is SYDVKM. The CDR3 runs 17 residues. The CDR3 coding sequence is TGTGCCAGCAGTGAAACAACCGGGGACCGGGGCAAATATGGCTACACCTTC. Translating gives CASSETTGDRGKYGYTF.

This chain uses TRBV7-9 with TRBJ1-2, with D perhaps TRBD1 (5 bases). Germline V gene sequence: CDR1 SEHNR, CDR2 FQNEAQ (reference sequence). This CDR3 has 14 residues. Trimming cost V 2 bases and J 2 bases, with 9 bases left between them. CDR3 loop: CASSLSSGNYGYTF. The CDR3 coding sequence is TGTGCCAGCAGCTTAAGCTCAGGGAACTATGGCTACACCTTC.

The chain recombines TRBV9 with TRBJ2-3, with D possibly being TRBD2 (7 bases). The length of the CDR3 is 16 residues. CDR1 and CDR2 (germline): SGDLS, YYNGEE. Trimming shortened V by 3 bases and J by 5 bases, and 19 bases separated the two germline ends. The CDR3 loop reads CASSEGGRRAIDTQYF. The CDR3 region has the DNA TGTGCCAGCAGCGAGGGGGGGCGGCGTGCTATAGATACGCAGTATTTT.

The chain recombines TRBV9 with TRBJ1-1; D remains unclear. Germline-derived CDR1 and CDR2 are SGDLS and YYNGEE. This CDR3 region has 16 residues. The V and J ends lost 0 bases and 1 base respectively, with 13 bases between them. The CDR3 sequence: CASSVGPGGPNTEAFF. The CDR3 DNA sequence: TGTGCCAGCAGCGTAGGCCCGGGAGGTCCGAACACTGAAGCTTTCTTT.

The chain links TRBV29-1 to TRBJ2-7, with D uncertain. This CDR3 has 12 residues. Between the trimmed V and J ends, which lost 7 bases and 1 base, there was a span of 11 bases. Germline V gene sequence: CDR1 SQVTM, CDR2 ANQGSEA. The DNA for the CDR3 is TGCAGCGCCCTGACGGGTTCCTACGAGCAGTACTTC. It is translated as CSALTGSYEQYF.

The V gene is TRBV9, the J gene TRBJ2-2; D remains ambiguous. The germline gives CDR1 SGDLS, CDR2 YYNGEE. The CDR3 has 16 residues. V was pared by 0 bases and J by 5 bases, with 14 bases between. In nucleotides, the CDR3 is TGTGCCAGCAGCGTAGCAACGCGACTTCCGACCGGGGAGCTGTTTTTT. Its translation: CASSVATRLPTGELFF.

The chain links TRBV18 to TRBJ1-4, with a tentative D call TRBD1 (5 bases). The germline V and J ends were trimmed by 1 base and 0 bases, with 9 bases remaining between them. This CDR3 contains 16 residues. Germline lookup yields CDR1 KGHSH and CDR2 LQKENI. CDR3 sequence reads: CASSPRQTTTNEKLFF. DNA for the CDR3: TGTGCCAGCTCACCACGACAGACGACAACTAATGAAAAACTGTTTTTT. Using reference TRBV18 and TRBJ1-4 for the parts outside the CDR3, the full variable domain is NAGVMQNPRHLVRRRGQEARLRCSPMKGHSHVYWYRQLPEEGLKFMVYLQKENIIDESGMPKERFSAEFPKEGPSILRIQQVVRGDSAAYFCASSPRQTTTNEKLFFGSGTQLSVL.

V usage is TRBV19 and J usage is TRBJ2-2, with unresolved D. The V and J ends lost 5 bases and 6 bases respectively, with 7 bases between them. Germline V gene sequence: CDR1 LNHDA, CDR2 SQIVND (reference sequence). This CDR3 is built from 12 residues. CDR3 residues: CASSHVAGELFF. The CDR3 region has the DNA TGTGCCAGTAGTCATGTGGCCGGGGAGCTGTTTTTT.

The chain has TRBV27 and TRBJ2-7, with 7 bases identical to TRBD1. Germline V CDR1 and CDR2: MNHEY, SMNVEV (reference sequence). CDR3 length equals 14 residues. V gave up 5 bases and J gave up 3 bases; unmatched junction bases: 7. The CDR3 reads CASSPPGQLYEQYF. In DNA form, the CDR3 reads TGTGCCAGCAGTCCGCCGGGACAGCTCTACGAGCAGTACTTC.

The chain carries TRBV20-1 and TRBJ2-1, with 9 bases identical to TRBD1. Germline CDR1 DFQATT, CDR2 SNEGSKA (reference sequence). This CDR3 has 15 residues. V trimming: 1 base; J trimming: 3 bases; junction bases outside the gene matches: 4. CDR3: CSARGGTGRYNEQFF. CDR3 nucleotide sequence: TGCAGTGCTAGAGGCGGGACAGGGCGCTACAATGAGCAGTTCTTC.

The chain has TRBV10-3 and TRBJ2-7; perhaps TRBD1 as D (6 bases). The CDR3 sequence is 15 residues long. Trimming pared 0 bases from V and 0 bases from J, leaving 9 bases between. Per the germline V gene, CDR1 is ENHRY and CDR2 is SYGVKD. For the CDR3, the DNA is TGTGCCATCAGTGAGTCGGGACACTTCTCCTACGAGCAGTACTTC. It is translated as CAISESGHFSYEQYF.

The genes are TRBV4-3 and TRBJ2-3; perhaps TRBD2 as D (5 bases). The germline V gene encodes CDR1 LGHNA and CDR2 YSLEER. V was cut by 1 base and J by 3 bases, with 11 bases left in between. There are 15 residues in the CDR3. The CDR3 DNA is TGCGCCAGCAGCCAAGTATTCGGGATTACAGATACGCAGTATTTT. Protein: CASSQVFGITDTQYF.

This rearrangement joins TRBV20-1 to TRBJ1-5; D is possibly TRBD1 (5 bases). Between the trimmed V and J ends, which lost 5 bases and 6 bases, there was a span of 23 bases. The CDR3 loop spans 16 amino acids. Germline CDR1 and CDR2: DFQATT and SNEGSKA (reference sequence). The CDR3, as DNA: TGCAGTGCTCAGAGAGAGGGACGGATTGTGGGTCAGCCCCAGCATTTT. Protein product: CSAQREGRIVGQPQHF.

The chain has TRBV20-1 and TRBJ2-7; 9 bases line up with TRBD2. J lost 1 base, V lost 1 base, and 5 bases had no gene match. The V gene's germline CDR1 is DFQATT and CDR2 SNEGSKA (reference sequence). The CDR3 covers 15 residues. The CDR3 DNA reads as TGCAGTGCTAGAGCCGGAGCGGGGGGATCCTACGAGCAGTACTTC. Its protein product is CSARAGAGGSYEQYF.

This clonotype was recorded only once. The chain joins TRBV27 to TRBJ2-6; D tentatively fits TRBD1 or TRBD2 (5 bases each). Trimming removed 6 bases at V and 2 bases at J, with 8 bases between. The CDR3 is 14 residues long. Germline V gene lookup returns CDR1 MNHEY and CDR2 SMNVEV (reference sequence). In nucleotides, the CDR3 is TGTGCCAGCAGGGGACCTGCTGGGGCCAACGTCCTGACTTTC. It specifies CASRGPAGANVLTF.

The chain is built from TRBV27 and TRBJ2-3; 7 bases match TRBD2. Trimming at V came to 5 bases and at J to 5 bases, leaving 1 base not matched to a gene. Germline V lookup: CDR1 MNHEY, CDR2 SMNVEV (reference sequence). This CDR3 is 12 amino acids long. This CDR3 reads CASSASGDTQYF. The DNA for the CDR3 is TGTGCCAGCAGTGCTAGCGGAGATACGCAGTATTTT.

This sequence joins TRBV29-1 and TRBJ1-2; no reliable D call. The germline CDR1 and CDR2 sequences are SQVTM and ANQGSEA. V lost 6 bases and J 4 bases, leaving 18 bases between the germline ends. This CDR3 is built from 14 residues. The CDR3 region is CSVPDDFYSYGYTF. The CDR3 DNA follows: TGCAGCGTGCCTGACGACTTCTACAGCTATGGCTACACCTTC.

This rearrangement joins TRBV20-1 to TRBJ1-6, with D tentatively TRBD1 (5 bases). CDR1 and CDR2 (germline): DFQATT, SNEGSKA (reference sequence). The CDR3 is 12 amino acids. Trimming stripped 6 bases from V and 8 bases from J, with 11 bases between. The CDR3 DNA sequence: TGCAGTGCGCCGACAGTAGATTCACCCCTCCACTTT. The encoded protein is CSAPTVDSPLHF.

The chain carries TRBV30 and TRBJ1-2; D may be TRBD1 (5 bases). Germline V gene data show CDR1 as GTSNPN and CDR2 as SVGIG (reference sequence). This CDR3 is built from 14 residues. V shed 4 bases and J shed 3 bases, with 15 bases lying between them. CDR3 protein: CAWTSYAQDYGYTF. DNA of the CDR3: TGTGCCTGGACCTCCTATGCACAGGACTATGGCTACACCTTC.

The rearrangement links TRBV20-1 to TRBJ2-5, with 11 bases matching TRBD2. The CDR3 sequence is 14 residues long. Germline lookup yields CDR1 DFQATT and CDR2 SNEGSKA (reference sequence). The V segment lost 1 base and the J segment 5 bases; nucleotides outside the gene matches: 3. The CDR3 here is CSARGLAGLETQYF. CDR3 nucleotides: TGCAGTGCTAGAGGACTAGCGGGGTTGGAGACCCAGTACTTC.

This clonotype occurred once. The chain's CDR3 is CASSLAPDSYGYTF. As DNA, the CDR3 is TGTGCCAGCAGTTTAGCGCCAGACAGCTATGGCTACACCTTC. The V call is TRBV12-3 or TRBV12-4, the J call TRBJ1-2, with D possibly being TRBD1 (5 bases). The CDR3 contains 14 residues. Between the trimmed V and J ends, which lost 0 bases and 4 bases, there was a span of 9 bases.

This chain uses TRBV27 with TRBJ1-5, with D uncertain. CDR3 length: 12 amino acids. V shed 3 bases and J shed 9 bases, with 9 bases lying between them. Germline-derived CDR1 and CDR2 are MNHEY and SMNVEV (reference sequence). This chain's CDR3 is CASSFKEGPQHF. CDR3 coding DNA: TGTGCCAGCAGTTTTAAGGAGGGGCCCCAGCATTTT.

J is TRBJ1-2 and V is TRBV18, with D possibly TRBD1 on 6 matching bases. CDR3 length equals 15 residues. The ends were cut back, 3 bases at V and 1 base at J, with 12 bases in the middle. Germline values: CDR1 KGHSH, CDR2 LQKENI. The CDR3 is CASSPRTDINYGYTF. The CDR3 nucleotides are TGTGCCAGCTCACCCCGGACAGATATTAACTATGGCTACACCTTC.

The V gene is TRBV4-2, the J gene TRBJ1-2; D unresolved. CDR1 and CDR2 from the germline V gene are LGHNA and YNFKEQ. V was clipped by 1 base and J by 7 bases, with 13 bases between them. The CDR3 sequence is 14 residues long. The CDR3 sequence is CASSQGSGLAGYTF. CDR3 coding DNA: TGTGCCAGCAGCCAAGGAAGCGGGTTGGCTGGCTACACCTTC.

This rearrangement joins TRBV29-1 to TRBJ2-3; 10 nucleotides agree with TRBD2. V lost 7 bases and J lost 1; bases outside the gene matches: 8. The length of the CDR3 is 15 residues. From germline, CDR1 is SQVTM and CDR2 ANQGSEA. CDR3 coding DNA: TGCAGCGAACAAGCGGGGGGGCCGGGCACAGATACGCAGTATTTT. Translated, it gives CSEQAGGPGTDTQYF.

As concerns this clonotype: The germline gene is not matched at one end of the junction; a read error may be the cause. Here the CDR3 reads CASNLGTGLSNYGYTF. The CDR3 DNA sequence: TGCGCCAGCAACTTGGGGACAGGGCTATCTAACTATGGCTACACCTTC. The rearrangement links TRBV5-1 to TRBJ1-2; 9 positions agree with TRBD1. This CDR3 spans 16 amino acids. From germline, CDR1 is SGHRS and CDR2 YFSETQ.

This rearrangement joins TRBV11-1 to TRBJ1-5; D may be TRBD1 (5 bases). CDR1 and CDR2 from the germline V gene are SGHAT and FQDESV (reference sequence). CDR3 size: 13 residues. V was shortened by 4 bases and J by 5 bases, with 9 bases between the two germline ends. CDR3 in amino acids: CASSSRGDQPQHF. Written as DNA, the CDR3 is TGTGCCAGCAGCTCCCGGGGCGATCAGCCCCAGCATTTT.

The genes are TRBV12-3 or TRBV12-4 and TRBJ2-1; D unclear. Trimming took 7 bases from V and 5 from J, leaving 15 bases between them. This CDR3 spans 14 amino acids. The CDR3 sequence is CASTLWVRDNEQFF. In nucleotides, the CDR3 is TGTGCCAGCACCCTATGGGTTAGGGACAATGAGCAGTTCTTC.